The rows below give T cell receptor beta chains drawn from one sample of a study of vaccination effects on CD4 cells after COVID-19. Using immunoSEQ multiplex PCR, the repertoire was profiled, and TCRdb retains in-frame clones only, with some absent. The sample has tens of thousands of clones; 65% to 85% are singletons. Antigens of these TCRs are unknown. This material consisted of CD4+ T cells from PBMCs cultured with HCoV-NL63 spike peptides, taken before COVID-19 vaccination. The receptor set was obtained from a human donor who received a COVID-19 vaccine. Each CDR3 is given with its conserved first and last residue. A D gene is named only where the DNA matches it firmly. Rows give clone size only sometimes, using once, few, many, or a class for an expanded clone.

TRBV25-1,TRBJ1-2,.,.,CASRDGFSANYGYTF,TGTGCCAGCAGAGATGGGTTCTCGGCTAACTATGGCTACACCTTC
TRBV7-3,TRBJ2-2,.,TRBD1,CASSLFGTDNTGELFF,TGTGCCAGCAGCTTATTTGGGACAGATAACACCGGGGAGCTGTTTTTT
TRBV9,TRBJ1-2,.,.,CASSQSGAVQNGYTF,TGTGCCAGCAGCCAATCCGGGGCAGTGCAGAATGGCTACACCTTC
TRBV7-2,TRBJ1-4,.,.,CASSPSTNEKLFF,TGTGCCAGCAGCCCATCAACTAATGAAAAACTGTTTTTT
TRBV3-1/TRBV3-2,TRBJ2-1,.,TRBD2,CASSLAGSSYNEQFF,TGTGCCAGCAGCCTAGCGGGTAGCTCCTACAATGAGCAGTTCTTC
TRBV5-4,TRBJ1-1,few,.,CASRSLANTEAFF,TGTGCCAGCAGGTCTTTAGCAAACACTGAAGCTTTCTTT
TRBV6-6,TRBJ1-4,.,.,CASSYVSGAGEKLFF,TGTGCCAGCAGTTACGTTTCAGGGGCAGGGGAAAAACTGTTTTTT
TRBV5-1,TRBJ2-2,.,.,CASSLEGRPGELFF,TGCGCCAGCAGCTTGGAGGGACGTCCCGGGGAGCTGTTTTTT
TRBV3-1/TRBV3-2,TRBJ2-2,.,.,CASSRTGELFF,TGTGCCAGCAGCCGGACCGGGGAGCTGTTTTTT
TRBV24-1,TRBJ1-2,.,.,CATSAGANYGYTF,TGTGCCACCAGTGCAGGAGCTAACTATGGCTACACCTTC
TRBV4-1,TRBJ2-1,.,.,CASSQEPTSYNEQFF,TGCGCCAGCAGCCAAGAGCCTACATCCTACAATGAGCAGTTCTTC
TRBV30,TRBJ2-2,.,.,CAWKVMGINTGELFF,TGTGCCTGGAAGGTTATGGGGATCAACACCGGGGAGCTGTTTTTT
TRBV4-3,TRBJ1-2,.,.,CASSQRGGRNLNYGYTF,TGCGCCAGCAGCCAAAGGGGGGGACGGAATCTTAACTATGGCTACACCTTC
TRBV19,TRBJ1-2,.,.,CASSETSYTF,TGTGCCAGTAGCGAGACGAGCTACACCTTC
TRBV5-1,TRBJ1-2,once,TRBD1,CASSLPRTGDGYTF,TGCGCCAGCAGCCTGCCCCGGACAGGGGACGGCTACACCTTC
TRBV7-2,TRBJ2-2,.,.,CASSLAWGATGELFF,TGTGCCAGCAGCTTAGCTTGGGGGGCGACCGGGGAGCTGTTTTTT
TRBV6-1,TRBJ1-2,few,.,CASSRGHHEAYGYTF,TGTGCCAGCAGCCGGGGACATCACGAAGCCTATGGCTACACCTTC
TRBV19,TRBJ1-2,.,TRBD1,CASRRTGLYGYTF,TGTGCCAGTCGCCGGACAGGGTTATATGGCTACACCTTC
TRBV6-5,TRBJ2-2,.,.,CASSYSPGTLAGELFF,TGTGCCAGCAGTTACTCGCCCGGGACACTTGCCGGGGAGCTGTTTTTT
TRBV6-5,TRBJ1-2,.,.,CASSYLSGTFYGYTF,TGTGCCAGCAGTTACCTCTCCGGGACATTCTATGGCTACACCTTC
TRBV5-4,TRBJ2-3,.,.,CASSRYTGGVVDTQYF,TGTGCCAGCAGCCGCTACACAGGGGGGGTGGTAGATACGCAGTATTTT
TRBV6-4,TRBJ1-1,.,.,CASKGPGAAEAFF,TGTGCCAGCAAAGGGCCGGGGGCCGCTGAAGCTTTCTTT
TRBV6-6,TRBJ1-5,few,TRBD1,CASSGRDRGNQPQHF,TGTGCCAGCAGTGGAAGGGACAGGGGCAATCAGCCCCAGCATTTT
TRBV18,TRBJ1-5,.,TRBD1,CASSPTGQLYQPQHF,TGTGCCAGCTCACCCACGGGACAGTTGTATCAGCCCCAGCATTTT
TRBV5-1,TRBJ2-5,.,.,CASSLEGKAVETQYF,TGCGCCAGCAGCTTGGAAGGGAAAGCTGTGGAGACCCAGTACTTC
TRBV14,TRBJ2-5,.,TRBD1,CASSRNRDRGQTQYF,TGTGCCAGCAGCCGCAACCGGGACAGGGGACAGACCCAGTACTTC
TRBV18,TRBJ2-3,.,TRBD2,CASSRRGGREDTQYF,TGTGCCAGCTCACGCCGGGGGGGAAGAGAAGATACGCAGTATTTT
TRBV5-1,TRBJ2-3,.,TRBD1,CASSDRVSSTDTQYF,TGCGCCAGCAGCGACAGGGTATCTAGCACAGATACGCAGTATTTT
TRBV7-6,TRBJ2-1,.,TRBD2,CASSSIAGAGNEQFF,TGTGCCAGCAGCTCCATAGCGGGCGCGGGGAATGAGCAGTTCTTC
TRBV12-3/TRBV12-4,TRBJ2-5,.,.,CASSRSQTQYF,TGTGCCAGCAGCCGATCTCAGACCCAGTACTTC
TRBV5-1,TRBJ2-1,few,TRBD1,CASSGGTGGYGEQFF,TGCGCCAGCAGCGGCGGGACAGGGGGGTACGGTGAGCAGTTCTTC
TRBV19,TRBJ2-3,.,.,CASTRAPGAETQYF,TGTGCCAGCACTAGGGCGCCAGGGGCGGAGACGCAGTATTTT
TRBV6-5,TRBJ2-3,.,.,CASLDGRITDTQYF,TGTGCCAGCCTCGACGGACGGATCACAGATACGCAGTATTTT
TRBV4-1,TRBJ1-1,few,.,CASSPPSRNTEAFF,TGCGCCAGCAGCCCACCGAGCCGGAACACTGAAGCTTTCTTT
TRBV10-3,TRBJ2-1,.,.,CAISDSNEQFF,TGTGCCATCAGTGACAGCAATGAGCAGTTCTTC
TRBV9,TRBJ2-2,.,.,CASSADWNTGELFF,TGTGCCAGCAGTGCCGACTGGAACACCGGGGAGCTGTTTTTT
TRBV7-2,TRBJ2-4,.,.,CASSSLGQSLAKNIQYF,TGTGCCAGCAGCTCCCTGGGGCAGTCGCTAGCCAAAAACATTCAGTACTTC
TRBV18,TRBJ1-6,few,TRBD1,CASSEDRGISPLHF,TGTGCCAGCTCAGAGGACAGGGGGATTTCACCCCTCCACTTT
TRBV9,TRBJ1-1,.,.,CASSARQNTEAFF,TGTGCCAGCAGCGCCCGACAGAACACTGAAGCTTTCTTT
TRBV9,TRBJ2-3,.,TRBD2,CASSQTSGGADTQYF,TGTGCCAGCAGTCAAACTAGCGGGGGGGCAGATACGCAGTATTTT
TRBV13,TRBJ1-3,.,.,CASRIGRPSGNTIYF,TGTGCCAGCAGGATAGGCCGTCCGTCTGGAAACACCATATATTTT
TRBV18,TRBJ2-5,.,.,CASSPSPRSAVPETQYF,TGTGCCAGCTCACCCTCCCCTCGTTCGGCAGTTCCGGAGACCCAGTACTTC
TRBV6-1,TRBJ1-1,.,.,CASSEASLPNTEAFF,TGTGCCAGCAGTGAAGCGTCCCTCCCGAACACTGAAGCTTTCTTT
TRBV3-1/TRBV3-2,TRBJ2-3,.,.,CASSHDGDTQYF,TGTGCCAGCAGCCACGACGGAGATACGCAGTATTTT
TRBV6-4,TRBJ1-5,few,TRBD1,CASTPDRGQPQHF,TGTGCCAGCACCCCAGACAGGGGACAGCCCCAGCATTTT
TRBV25-1,TRBJ2-3,once,.,CASRATGTDTQYF,TGTGCCAGCAGAGCAACAGGCACAGATACGCAGTATTTT
TRBV25-1,TRBJ1-2,once,TRBD1,CASSPAGGSGYTF,TGTGCCAGCAGTCCGGCAGGGGGTAGTGGCTACACCTTC
TRBV18,TRBJ2-1,.,.,CASSRGQLSYNEQFF,TGTGCCAGCTCACGCGGACAGCTATCCTACAATGAGCAGTTCTTC
TRBV5-1,TRBJ1-4,.,TRBD1,CASSWGQAANEKLFF,TGCGCCAGCAGCTGGGGACAGGCGGCTAATGAAAAACTGTTTTTT
TRBV6-5,TRBJ1-5,few,TRBD1,CASRKDRASQPQHF,TGTGCCAGCAGAAAGGACAGGGCCAGTCAGCCCCAGCATTTT